This T cell receptor beta chain is drawn from a study of T-cell reconstitution after alpha-beta-depleted transplantation in children. Unique molecular identifiers were incorporated during preparation of the TCRbeta library. TCRdb analysed the PCR reads with MiXCR anew, one entry per CDR3 protein. The profile shows roughly 98,000 distinct CDR3 sequences, about 16% of them singletons. There are 14 residues in the CDR3. V shed 7 bases, J shed 7 bases, and the junction held 9 bases outside the gene matches. Germline lookup yields CDR1 DFQATT and CDR2 SNEGSKA (reference sequence). There are a few counts of this clonotype.

The rearrangement uses TRBV20-1 and TRBJ2-1; 11 nucleotides line up with TRBD2. The source is a male patient aged 2 to 10 who had a stem cell transplant for acute lymphoblastic leukemia, so the T cells may come from the graft donor. Material: PBMCs, mostly from graft donor cells, obtained 180 days after TCRalphabeta/CD19-depleted stem cell transplant. CDR3 amino acids: CSGVAGGPRNEQFF. In DNA, the CDR3 is TGCAGTGGGGTAGCGGGGGGGCCTCGGAATGAGCAGTTCTTC.